This T cell receptor (beta chain) came from a study of monozygotic twins with inflammatory bowel disease. Whole-study findings and limits: Findings did not support one strong IBD-associated signal or clonotype. Diversity of TCRbeta measured by inverse Simpson was lower in IBD patients than in healthy co-twins.

Amplification used two nested PCRs: 15 to 20 cycles, then 9 cycles, on TCRalpha/TCRbeta cDNA. Using the 5' RACE reads, TCRdb records one entry per CDR3 protein without DNA. Here the sample table reports tens of thousands of distinct CDR3 sequences. Germline V gene data show CDR1 as SGHDN and CDR2 as FVKESK. The CDR3 is 13 residues long. A remark on this clonotype: Its cognate antigen is unknown.

The chain uses TRBV14 and TRBJ2-5; TCRdb's assignment of TRBD1 cannot be checked, as there is no DNA. The sequenced material came from blood. The TCR comes from a human donor with ulcerative colitis or Crohn's disease, or a healthy co-twin of an affected twin (not recorded which). Here the CDR3 reads CASSPGYVETQYF.